Listed below are T cell receptor beta chains from one sample, sequenced in a study of glioma-infiltrating T cells. TCRdb independently ran MiXCR on the multiplex PCR reads; one entry per CDR3 protein. The sample holds 40,000 or so distinct CDR3 sequences; 20% to 25% are singletons and the top ten take 5% to 6.5%. The sequenced sample consisted of glioma tissue, nonneoplastic brain tissue, or PBMCs (not recorded which). All receptors derive from a human donor with low-grade glioma or glioblastoma, undergoing nonglioma brain surgery, or in good health (not recorded which). Each CDR3 is given with its conserved first and last residue. The order of the fields is V gene, D gene, clone size, J gene, CDR3 protein, CDR3 DNA. A D gene is named only where the DNA matches it firmly. Size is omitted from some rows. Given values are once, few, many or a class for expanded clones.

V: TRBV7-9; D: -; size: few; J: TRBJ2-5; CDR3: CASSVKETQYF; DNA: TGTGCCAGCAGCGTCAAAGAGACCCAGTACTTC
V: TRBV11-2; D: TRBD2; size: -; J: TRBJ2-1; CDR3: CASSLWGGENYYNEQFF; DNA: TGTGCCAGCAGCTTATGGGGAGGGGAGAACTACTATAATGAGCAGTTCTTC
V: TRBV12-3/TRBV12-4; D: -; size: many; J: TRBJ1-1; CDR3: CASSLVSGYTEAFF; DNA: TGTGCCAGCAGTTTAGTATCGGGGTACACTGAAGCTTTCTTT
V: TRBV2; D: -; size: many; J: TRBJ1-5; CDR3: CASSASPNQPQHF; DNA: TGTGCCAGCAGTGCCAGTCCCAATCAGCCCCAGCATTTT
V: TRBV7-6; D: TRBD2; size: many; J: TRBJ2-1; CDR3: CASSLSGGGNEQFF; DNA: TGTGCCAGCAGCTTAAGCGGGGGAGGGAATGAGCAGTTCTTC
V: TRBV6-5; D: -; size: -; J: TRBJ1-2; CDR3: CASSGASVGGYTF; DNA: TGTGCCAGCAGTGGAGCTTCGGTTGGCGGATACACCTTC
V: TRBV20-1; D: TRBD2; size: many; J: TRBJ2-7; CDR3: CSARRAGGTGEQYF; DNA: TGCAGTGCTAGACGGGCGGGAGGTACGGGGGAGCAGTACTTC
V: TRBV28; D: -; size: many; J: TRBJ1-4; CDR3: CASGGTGQKLFF; DNA: TGTGCCAGCGGGGGTACAGGGCAAAAACTGTTTTTT
V: TRBV2; D: -; size: many; J: TRBJ1-2; CDR3: CASSEGLYGYTF; DNA: TGTGCCAGCAGTGAAGGACTCTATGGCTACACCTTC
V: TRBV5-1; D: -; size: few; J: TRBJ2-1; CDR3: CASSAGLANEQFF; DNA: TGCGCCAGCAGCGCTGGGCTAGCGAATGAGCAGTTCTTC
V: TRBV14; D: TRBD1; size: many; J: TRBJ1-4; CDR3: CASSQEFRGSEKLFF; DNA: TGTGCCAGCAGCCAAGAATTCAGGGGGTCTGAAAAACTGTTTTTT
V: TRBV30; D: TRBD1; size: few; J: TRBJ2-3; CDR3: CAWTGGISTDTQYF; DNA: TGTGCCTGGACAGGGGGTATATCCACAGATACGCAGTATTTT
V: TRBV28; D: -; size: many; J: TRBJ1-1; CDR3: CASRGPLNTEAFF; DNA: TGTGCCAGCAGGGGACCTTTGAACACTGAAGCTTTCTTT
V: TRBV2; D: TRBD2; size: -; J: TRBJ2-3; CDR3: CASTPSGGADTQYF; DNA: TGTGCCAGCACTCCAAGCGGGGGGGCGGATACGCAGTATTTT
V: TRBV3-1; D: TRBD2; size: many; J: TRBJ2-1; CDR3: CASNLGLAGGQDEQFF; DNA: TGTGCCAGCAACCTGGGACTAGCGGGGGGGCAGGATGAGCAGTTCTTC
V: TRBV6-2/TRBV6-3; D: -; size: many; J: TRBJ1-1; CDR3: CASSYSKFMGVAEAFF; DNA: TGTGCCAGCAGTTACTCGAAGTTTATGGGTGTAGCTGAAGCTTTCTTT
V: TRBV5-1; D: -; size: -; J: TRBJ2-1; CDR3: CASSFRTANNEQFF; DNA: TGCGCCAGCAGCTTTCGGACAGCTAACAATGAGCAGTTCTTC
V: TRBV9; D: -; size: few; J: TRBJ1-2; CDR3: CASSMGGLYGYTF; DNA: TGTGCCAGCAGCATGGGGGGACTCTACGGCTACACCTTC
V: TRBV6-6; D: -; size: medium-sized; J: TRBJ2-1; CDR3: CASSYSTASNEQFF; DNA: TGTGCCAGCAGTTACTCGACGGCGTCCAATGAGCAGTTCTTC
V: TRBV27; D: -; size: many; J: TRBJ2-2; CDR3: CASGTGNTGELFF; DNA: TGTGCCAGCGGGACGGGTAACACCGGGGAGCTGTTTTTT
V: TRBV19; D: -; size: -; J: TRBJ2-1; CDR3: CASSVGRAFEQFF; DNA: TGTGCCAGTAGTGTCGGCAGGGCTTTTGAGCAGTTCTTC
V: TRBV29-1; D: -; size: -; J: TRBJ2-1; CDR3: CSPWFHNEQFF; DNA: TGCAGCCCGTGGTTTCACAATGAGCAGTTCTTC
V: TRBV20-1; D: -; size: -; J: TRBJ2-7; CDR3: CSARALPLGVYEQYF; DNA: TGCAGTGCTAGAGCCCTTCCCTTGGGCGTCTACGAGCAGTACTTC
V: TRBV4-1; D: -; size: many; J: TRBJ2-7; CDR3: CASSQGRVFYEQYF; DNA: TGCGCCAGCAGCCAAGGCAGGGTCTTTTACGAGCAGTACTTC
V: TRBV19; D: TRBD1; size: few; J: TRBJ2-1; CDR3: CASLDLDRASGGSYNEQFF; DNA: TGTGCCAGTCTAGACCTCGACAGGGCGTCGGGTGGCTCCTACAATGAGCAGTTCTTC
V: TRBV29-1; D: -; size: -; J: TRBJ1-1; CDR3: CSVEEGSTEAFF; DNA: TGCAGCGTTGAAGAGGGGTCCACTGAAGCTTTCTTT
V: TRBV20-1; D: -; size: -; J: TRBJ2-3; CDR3: CSASEEITSTQYF; DNA: TGCAGTGCTAGCGAGGAGATCACAAGTACGCAGTATTTT
V: TRBV7-9; D: -; size: many; J: TRBJ1-1; CDR3: CASRLVAEAFF; DNA: TGTGCCAGCAGATTAGTGGCTGAAGCTTTCTTT
V: TRBV5-1; D: -; size: -; J: TRBJ2-3; CDR3: CASSQKRTGFGTDTQYF; DNA: TGCGCCAGCAGCCAAAAACGCACAGGGTTCGGCACAGATACGCAGTATTTT